This TCR beta chain was obtained from a study of Ad26.COV2.S vaccination and SARS-CoV-2 variants. About the study: Trial arm assignment for the donor was COV1001 Ad26.COV2.S. Notes on the study in general: Substantial breadth in spike-specific CD8+ and CD4+ T cell responses was reportedly seen after vaccination. Measures of TCR breadth and depth may have fallen short of total T cell responses. Vaccine recipients showed a spike-specific TCR breadth that was higher than in placebo recipients.

On this clone itself: Its cognate antigen is unknown.

The table came from immunoSEQ multiplex PCR; TCRdb's copy has only in-frame clones and leaves some out. The data contain around 350,000 clones, 70% to 90% of them seen just once; the ten biggest clones take up less than 4%. The treatment was: 15 to 20 received Ad26.COV2.S at low or high dose, single or two shots; roughly five received placebo; per-sample allocation not given. The samples date from day 63 after the first vaccine or placebo injection. Germline CDR1 SNHLY, CDR2 FYNNEI. The V end was cut by 3 bases, the J end by 3 bases, with 11 bases between. The CDR3 is made up of 14 amino acids. The receptor was isolated from a person aged 18 to 65 who received the Ad26.COV2.S COVID-19 vaccine or a placebo. V gene TRBV2 combines with J gene TRBJ1-2; D is undetermined. The sequencing used peripheral blood, collected in a trial of Ad26.COV2.S vaccine versus placebo. The CDR3 coding sequence is TGTGCCAGCAGTGAGGAGGCCCGGTACTATGGCTACACCTTC. Protein sequence: CASSEEARYYGYTF.